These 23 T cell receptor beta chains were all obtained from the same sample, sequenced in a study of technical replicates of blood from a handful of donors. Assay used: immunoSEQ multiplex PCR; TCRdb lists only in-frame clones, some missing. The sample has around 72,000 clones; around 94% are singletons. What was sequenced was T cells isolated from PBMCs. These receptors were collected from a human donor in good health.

Written as DNA, the CDR3 is TGTGCCACCAGCAGAGCCCGGACAGGGGGGGTAAACACCATATATTTT. It codes for CATSRARTGGVNTIYF. J is TRBJ1-3 and V is TRBV15, with TRBD1 matching 10 bases. Germline trimming cut 1 base from V and 6 bases from J; bases unmatched to any gene: 6. The CDR3 runs 16 residues. Germline V CDR1 and CDR2: LNHNV, YYDKDF (reference sequence).

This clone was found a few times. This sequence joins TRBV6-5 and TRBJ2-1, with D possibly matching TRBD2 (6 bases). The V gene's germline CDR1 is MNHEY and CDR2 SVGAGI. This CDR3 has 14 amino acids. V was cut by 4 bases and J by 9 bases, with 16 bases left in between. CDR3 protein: CASSSAGLDGEQFF. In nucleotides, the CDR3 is TGTGCCAGCAGTTCGGCGGGACTGGATGGTGAGCAGTTCTTC.

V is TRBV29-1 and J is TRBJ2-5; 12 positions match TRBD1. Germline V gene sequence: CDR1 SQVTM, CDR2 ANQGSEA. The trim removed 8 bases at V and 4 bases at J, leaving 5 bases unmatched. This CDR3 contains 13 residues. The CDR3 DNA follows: TGCAGCTTATGGGACAGGGGGCCAGAGACCCAGTACTTC. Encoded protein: CSLWDRGPETQYF.

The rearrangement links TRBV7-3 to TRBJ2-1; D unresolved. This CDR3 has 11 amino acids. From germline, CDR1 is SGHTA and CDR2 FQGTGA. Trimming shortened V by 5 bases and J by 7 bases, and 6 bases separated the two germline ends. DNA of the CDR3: TGTGCCAGCAGCGACGGGAATGAGCAGTTCTTC. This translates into CASSDGNEQFF.

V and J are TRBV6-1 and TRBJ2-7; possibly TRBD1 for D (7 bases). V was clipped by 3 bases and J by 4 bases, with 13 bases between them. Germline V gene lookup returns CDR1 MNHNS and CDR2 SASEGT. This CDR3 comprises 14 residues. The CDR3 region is CASSDPAGGYEQYF. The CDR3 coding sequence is TGTGCCAGCAGTGACCCGGCAGGGGGGTACGAGCAGTACTTC.

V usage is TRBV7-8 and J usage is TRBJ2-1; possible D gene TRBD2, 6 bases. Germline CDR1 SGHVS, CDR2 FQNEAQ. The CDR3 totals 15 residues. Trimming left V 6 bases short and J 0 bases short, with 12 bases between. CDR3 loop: CASSQSGFSYNEQFF. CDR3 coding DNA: TGTGCCAGCAGTCAAAGCGGGTTCTCCTACAATGAGCAGTTCTTC.

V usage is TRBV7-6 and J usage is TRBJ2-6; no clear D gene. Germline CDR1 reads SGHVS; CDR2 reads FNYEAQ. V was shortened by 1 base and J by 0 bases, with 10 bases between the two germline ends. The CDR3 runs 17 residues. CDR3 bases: TGTGCCAGCAGCTTAGGGGCCCTTCGCTCTGGGGCCAACGTCCTGACTTTC. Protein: CASSLGALRSGANVLTF.

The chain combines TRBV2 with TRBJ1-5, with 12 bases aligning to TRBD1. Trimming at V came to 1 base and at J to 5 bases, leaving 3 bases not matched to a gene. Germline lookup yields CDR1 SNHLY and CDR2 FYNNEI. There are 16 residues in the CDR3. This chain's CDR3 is CASSEVGTGGYQPQHF. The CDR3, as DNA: TGTGCCAGCAGTGAAGTCGGGACAGGGGGCTATCAGCCCCAGCATTTT. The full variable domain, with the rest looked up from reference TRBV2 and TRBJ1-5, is EPEVTQTPSHQVTQMGQEVILRCVPISNHLYFYWYRQILGQKVEFLVSFYNNEISEKSEIFDDQFSVERPDGSNFTLKIRSTKLEDSAMYFCASSEVGTGGYQPQHFGDGTRLSIL.

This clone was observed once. CDR3 protein: CASSLAGQNNEKLFF. The CDR3 bases are TGCGCCAGCAGCTTGGCGGGACAGAATAATGAAAAACTGTTTTTT. The J gene is TRBJ1-4, the V gene TRBV5-1, with TRBD1 matching 7 bases. V shed 0 bases and J 4 bases; nucleotides not matched to a gene: 3. The CDR3 totals 15 residues. Germline loops: CDR1 SGHRS, CDR2 YFSETQ.

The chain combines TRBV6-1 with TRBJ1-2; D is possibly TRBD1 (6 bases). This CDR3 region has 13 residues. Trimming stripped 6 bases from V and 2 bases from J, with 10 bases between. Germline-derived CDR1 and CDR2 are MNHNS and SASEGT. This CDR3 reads CASRATGNYGYTF. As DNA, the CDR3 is TGTGCCAGCAGAGCTACAGGGAACTATGGCTACACCTTC.

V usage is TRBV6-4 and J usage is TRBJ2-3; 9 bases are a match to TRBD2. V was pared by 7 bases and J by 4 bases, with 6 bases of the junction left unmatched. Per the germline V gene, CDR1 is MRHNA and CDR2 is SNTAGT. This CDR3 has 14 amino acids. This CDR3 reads CASKIAGEADTQYF. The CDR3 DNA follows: TGTGCCAGCAAGATAGCGGGAGAGGCAGATACGCAGTATTTT.

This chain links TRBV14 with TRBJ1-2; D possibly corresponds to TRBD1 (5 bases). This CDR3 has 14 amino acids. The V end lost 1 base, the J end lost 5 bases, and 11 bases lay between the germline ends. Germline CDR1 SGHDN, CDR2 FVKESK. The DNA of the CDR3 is TGTGCCAGCAGCCAAGGATGGGGCTCTTATGGCTACACCTTC. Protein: CASSQGWGSYGYTF.

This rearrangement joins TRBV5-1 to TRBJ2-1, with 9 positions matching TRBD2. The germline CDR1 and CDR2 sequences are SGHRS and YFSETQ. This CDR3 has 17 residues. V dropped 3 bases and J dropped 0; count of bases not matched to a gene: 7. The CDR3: CASSSRLAESSYNEQFF. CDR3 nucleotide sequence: TGCGCCAGCAGCTCCAGACTAGCGGAGAGCTCCTACAATGAGCAGTTCTTC.

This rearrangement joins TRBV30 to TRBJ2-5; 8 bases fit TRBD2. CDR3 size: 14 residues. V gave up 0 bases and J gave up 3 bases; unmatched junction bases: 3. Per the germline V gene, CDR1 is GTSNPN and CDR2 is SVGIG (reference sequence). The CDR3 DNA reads TGTGCCTGGAGTGTGGGACTAGGAAAAGAGACCCAGTACTTC. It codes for CAWSVGLGKETQYF.

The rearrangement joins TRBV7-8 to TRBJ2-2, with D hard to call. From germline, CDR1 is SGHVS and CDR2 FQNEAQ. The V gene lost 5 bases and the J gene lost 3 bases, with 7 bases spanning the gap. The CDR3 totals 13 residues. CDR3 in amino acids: CASSEEYTGELFF. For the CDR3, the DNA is TGTGCCAGCAGCGAAGAGTACACCGGGGAGCTGTTTTTT. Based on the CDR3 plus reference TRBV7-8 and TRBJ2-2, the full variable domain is GAGVSQSPRYKVAKRGQDVALRCDPISGHVSLFWYQQALGQGPEFLTYFQNEAQLDKSGLPSDRFFAERPEGSVSTLKIQRTQQEDSAVYLCASSEEYTGELFFGEGSRLTVL.

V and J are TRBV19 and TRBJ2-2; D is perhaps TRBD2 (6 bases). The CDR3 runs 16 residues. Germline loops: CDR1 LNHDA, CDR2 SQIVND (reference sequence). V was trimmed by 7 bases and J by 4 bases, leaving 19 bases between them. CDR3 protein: CASTPPGLAPTGELFF. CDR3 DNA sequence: TGTGCCAGTACCCCTCCGGGACTCGCCCCCACCGGGGAGCTGTTTTTT.

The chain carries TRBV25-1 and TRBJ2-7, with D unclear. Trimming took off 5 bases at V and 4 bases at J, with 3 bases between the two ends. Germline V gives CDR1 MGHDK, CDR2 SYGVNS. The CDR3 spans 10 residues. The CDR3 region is CASSSYEQYF. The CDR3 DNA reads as TGTGCCAGCAGTTCTTACGAGCAGTACTTC.

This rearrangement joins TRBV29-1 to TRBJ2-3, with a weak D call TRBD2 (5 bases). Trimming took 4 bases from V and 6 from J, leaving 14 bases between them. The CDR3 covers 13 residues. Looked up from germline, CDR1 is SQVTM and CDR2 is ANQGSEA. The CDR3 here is CSVAGRTGDTQYF. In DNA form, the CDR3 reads TGCAGCGTTGCCGGGCGAACGGGGGATACGCAGTATTTT.

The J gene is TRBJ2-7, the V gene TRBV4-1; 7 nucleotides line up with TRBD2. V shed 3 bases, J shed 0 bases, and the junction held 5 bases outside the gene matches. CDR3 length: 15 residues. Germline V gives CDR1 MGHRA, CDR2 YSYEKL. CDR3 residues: CASSQQREISYEQYF. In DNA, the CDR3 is TGCGCCAGCAGCCAGCAGCGGGAAATCTCCTACGAGCAGTACTTC.

CDR3 region: CASIRGSGANVLTF. Here the CDR3 DNA reads TGTGCCAGCATACGGGGATCTGGGGCCAACGTCCTGACTTTC. The chain combines TRBV2 with TRBJ2-6; weak D call: TRBD2 (5 bases). Germline V gene lookup returns CDR1 SNHLY and CDR2 FYNNEI. V lost 7 bases and J lost 1, with 8 bases in between. The CDR3 spans 14 residues.

The CDR3 nucleotides read TGTGCCAGCTCACGATCTCTGGACAGTTCGAATGAAAAACTGTTTTTT. Translated: CASSRSLDSSNEKLFF. The V gene is TRBV18, the J gene TRBJ1-4, with D possibly matching TRBD1 (6 bases). V was pared by 4 bases and J by 5 bases, with 17 bases between. CDR1 is KGHSH, CDR2 LQKENI, per germline. The CDR3 length is 16 residues.

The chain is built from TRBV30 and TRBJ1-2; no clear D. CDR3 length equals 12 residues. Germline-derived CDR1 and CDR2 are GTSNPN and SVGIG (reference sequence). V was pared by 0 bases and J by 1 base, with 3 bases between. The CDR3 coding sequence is TGTGCCTGGAGTGTGCGTAACTATGGCTACACCTTC. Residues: CAWSVRNYGYTF. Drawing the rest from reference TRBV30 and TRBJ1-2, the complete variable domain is SQTIHQWPATLVQPVGSPLSLECTVEGTSNPNLYWYRQAAGRGLQLLFYSVGIGQISSEVPQNLSASRPQDRQFILSSKKLLLSDSGFYLCAWSVRNYGYTFGSGTRLTVV.

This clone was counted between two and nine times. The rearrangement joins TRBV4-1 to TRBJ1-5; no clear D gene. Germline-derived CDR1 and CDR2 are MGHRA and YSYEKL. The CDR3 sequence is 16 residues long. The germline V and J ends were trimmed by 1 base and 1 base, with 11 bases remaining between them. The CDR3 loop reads CASSQGFPVSNQPQHF. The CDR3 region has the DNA TGCGCCAGCAGCCAAGGTTTTCCGGTAAGCAATCAGCCCCAGCATTTT.